This TCR beta chain is drawn from a study of shared clonotypes between healthy human individuals. TCRdb keeps only in-frame clones here, not all; method: immunoSEQ multiplex PCR. The sample carries under 1,100,000 clones, approximately 70% recorded once. This CDR3 has 14 amino acids. V lost 7 bases and J lost 2; bases outside the gene matches: 6. The germline gives CDR1 MNHNY, CDR2 SVGAGI (reference sequence). This sequence was found in a man aged 18 to 30 in good health. This chain joins TRBV6-6 and TRBJ2-7; 9 bases match TRBD1. The sample comprised memory CD4+ T cells sorted from blood. As to subset: CD45RA-negative fraction. The CDR3 reads CASNRQGVTYEQYF. Here the CDR3 DNA reads TGTGCCAGCAACCGACAGGGGGTGACCTACGAGCAGTACTTC.